Sequencing of this T cell receptor (beta chain) was carried out in a study of shared clonotypes between healthy human individuals. This clone has just one count. This CDR3 comprises 12 residues. Germline V CDR1 and CDR2: KGHSH, LQKENI. The V end lost 4 bases, the J end lost 8 bases, and 8 bases lay between the germline ends. This table comes from immunoSEQ multiplex PCR, and its TCRdb copy is limited to in-frame clones, with some not included. The sample lists more than 2,000,000 clones, roughly 92% occurring once. The material sequenced was naive CD4+ T cells sorted from blood. As to subset: CD45RA+ positively selected. The chain links TRBV18 to TRBJ1-4; D ambiguous. The source is a man aged 18 to 29 in good health. CDR3 loop: CASSQLGEKLFF. The CDR3, as DNA: TGTGCCAGCTCACAGTTAGGCGAAAAACTGTTTTTT.